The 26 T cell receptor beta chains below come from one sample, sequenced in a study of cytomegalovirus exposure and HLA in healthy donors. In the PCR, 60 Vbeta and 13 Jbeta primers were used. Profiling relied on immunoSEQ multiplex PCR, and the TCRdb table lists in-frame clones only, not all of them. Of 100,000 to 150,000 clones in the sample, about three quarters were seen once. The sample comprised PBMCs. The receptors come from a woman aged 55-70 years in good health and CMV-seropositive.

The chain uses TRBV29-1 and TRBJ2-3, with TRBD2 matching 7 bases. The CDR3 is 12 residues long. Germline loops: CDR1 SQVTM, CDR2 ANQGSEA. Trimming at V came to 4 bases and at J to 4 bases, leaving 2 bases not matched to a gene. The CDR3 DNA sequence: TGCAGCGTTGCCCGGGAGGCAGATACGCAGTATTTT. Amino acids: CSVAREADTQYF.

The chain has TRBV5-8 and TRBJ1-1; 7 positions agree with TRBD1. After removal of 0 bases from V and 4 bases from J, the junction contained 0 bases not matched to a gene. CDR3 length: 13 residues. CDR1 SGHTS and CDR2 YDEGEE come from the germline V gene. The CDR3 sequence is CASSLEGATEAFF. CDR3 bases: TGTGCCAGCAGCTTGGAGGGGGCCACTGAAGCTTTCTTT.

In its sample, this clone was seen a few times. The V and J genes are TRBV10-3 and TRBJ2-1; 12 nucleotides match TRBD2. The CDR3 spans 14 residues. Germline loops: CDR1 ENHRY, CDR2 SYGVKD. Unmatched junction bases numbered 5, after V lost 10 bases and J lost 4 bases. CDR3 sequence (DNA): TGTGCCACCACAGGGACTAGCGGGTACAATGAGCAGTTCTTC. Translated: CATTGTSGYNEQFF.

The chain's CDR3 is CATRGLAAYNEQFF. The CDR3 DNA reads as TGTGCCACAAGGGGACTAGCGGCTTACAATGAGCAGTTCTTC. J is TRBJ2-1 and V is TRBV2; TRBD2 aligns across 11 bases. V shed 10 bases and J 4 bases; nucleotides not matched to a gene: 6. This CDR3 contains 14 residues. Germline CDR1 SNHLY, CDR2 FYNNEI.

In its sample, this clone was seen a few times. The CDR3 loop reads CASSGGVNSPLHF. The CDR3 nucleotides read TGTGCCAGTAGCGGGGGAGTTAATTCACCCCTCCACTTT. The V call is TRBV19, the J call TRBJ1-6, with a possible D match to TRBD1 (5 bases). The V gene lost 6 bases and the J gene lost 6 bases, with 9 bases spanning the gap. Germline loops: CDR1 LNHDA, CDR2 SQIVND (reference sequence). This CDR3 has 13 amino acids. Drawing the rest from reference TRBV19 and TRBJ1-6, the complete variable domain is DGGITQSPKYLFRKEGQNVTLSCEQNLNHDAMYWYRQDPGQGLRLIYYSQIVNDFQKGDIAEGYSVSREKKESFPLTVTSAQKNPTAFYLCASSGGVNSPLHFGNGTRLTVT.

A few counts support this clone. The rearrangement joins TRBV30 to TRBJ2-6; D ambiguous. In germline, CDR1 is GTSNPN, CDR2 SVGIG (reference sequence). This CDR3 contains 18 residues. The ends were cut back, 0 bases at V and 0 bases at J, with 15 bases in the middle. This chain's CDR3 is CAWSVRLNHPSGANVLTF. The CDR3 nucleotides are TGTGCCTGGAGTGTTCGACTTAACCACCCCTCTGGGGCCAACGTCCTGACTTTC.

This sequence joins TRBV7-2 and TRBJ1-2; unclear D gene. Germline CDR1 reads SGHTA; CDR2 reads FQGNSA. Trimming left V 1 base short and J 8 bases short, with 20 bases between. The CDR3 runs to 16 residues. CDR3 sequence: CASSLGASVFMSGYTF. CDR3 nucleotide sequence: TGTGCCAGCAGCTTAGGGGCCTCCGTTTTTATGTCAGGCTACACCTTC.

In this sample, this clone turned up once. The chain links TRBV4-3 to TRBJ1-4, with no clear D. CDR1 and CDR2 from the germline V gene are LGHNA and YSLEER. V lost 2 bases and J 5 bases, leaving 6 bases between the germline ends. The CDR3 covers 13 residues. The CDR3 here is CASSQLVNEKLFF. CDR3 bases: TGCGCCAGCAGCCAACTTGTGAATGAAAAACTGTTTTTT.

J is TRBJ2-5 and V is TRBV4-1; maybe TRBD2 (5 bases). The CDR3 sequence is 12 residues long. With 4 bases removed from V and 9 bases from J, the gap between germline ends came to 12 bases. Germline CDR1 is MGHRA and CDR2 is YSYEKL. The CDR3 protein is CASSLEMGAQYF. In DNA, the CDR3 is TGCGCCAGCAGCCTAGAGATGGGAGCCCAGTACTTC.

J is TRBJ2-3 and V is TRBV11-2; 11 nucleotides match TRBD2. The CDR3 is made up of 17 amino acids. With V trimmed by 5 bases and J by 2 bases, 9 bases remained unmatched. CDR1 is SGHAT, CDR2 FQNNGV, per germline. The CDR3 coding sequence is TGTGCCAGCAGCCTAACTAGCGGGAGAGCAAACACAGATACGCAGTATTTT. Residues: CASSLTSGRANTDTQYF. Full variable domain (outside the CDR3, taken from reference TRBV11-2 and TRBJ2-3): EAGVAQSPRYKIIEKRQSVAFWCNPISGHATLYWYQQILGQGPKLLIQFQNNGVVDDSQLPKDRFSAERLKGVDSTLKIQPAKLEDSAVYLCASSLTSGRANTDTQYFGPGTRLTVL.

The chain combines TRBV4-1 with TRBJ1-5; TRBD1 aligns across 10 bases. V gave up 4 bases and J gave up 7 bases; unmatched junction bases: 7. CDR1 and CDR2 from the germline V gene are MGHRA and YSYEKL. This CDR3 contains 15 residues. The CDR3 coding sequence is TGCGCCAGCAGCCCTGGACAGGGGGGCGCCCAGCCCCAGCATTTT. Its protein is CASSPGQGGAQPQHF.

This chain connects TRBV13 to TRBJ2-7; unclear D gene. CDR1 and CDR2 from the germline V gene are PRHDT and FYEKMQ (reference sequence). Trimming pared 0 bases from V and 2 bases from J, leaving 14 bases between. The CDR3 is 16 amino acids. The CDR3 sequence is CASSLGSGLLAYEQYF. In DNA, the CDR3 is TGTGCCAGCAGCTTAGGGTCAGGCCTCCTCGCCTACGAGCAGTACTTC.

CDR3 sequence (DNA): TGTGCCAGCAGCTCAGGGAGGGACCCCGAAGCTTTCTTT. Its protein is CASSSGRDPEAFF. V and J are TRBV7-3 and TRBJ1-1, with D maybe TRBD1 (5 bases). The germline V gene has CDR1 SGHTA and CDR2 FQGTGA. V was trimmed by 4 bases and J by 8 bases, leaving 14 bases between them. This CDR3 has 13 amino acids.

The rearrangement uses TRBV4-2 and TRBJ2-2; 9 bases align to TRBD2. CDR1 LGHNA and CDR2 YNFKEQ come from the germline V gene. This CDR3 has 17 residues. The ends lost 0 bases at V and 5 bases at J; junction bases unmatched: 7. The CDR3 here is CASSQDSGTSLTGELFF. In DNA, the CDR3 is TGTGCCAGCAGCCAAGATTCCGGGACTAGCCTTACCGGGGAGCTGTTTTTT.

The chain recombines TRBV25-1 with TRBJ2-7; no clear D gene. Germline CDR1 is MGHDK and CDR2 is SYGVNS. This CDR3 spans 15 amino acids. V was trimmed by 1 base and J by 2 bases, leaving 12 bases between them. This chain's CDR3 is CASSEFTGGTYEQYF. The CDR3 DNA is TGTGCCAGCAGTGAATTTACGGGTGGAACCTACGAGCAGTACTTC.

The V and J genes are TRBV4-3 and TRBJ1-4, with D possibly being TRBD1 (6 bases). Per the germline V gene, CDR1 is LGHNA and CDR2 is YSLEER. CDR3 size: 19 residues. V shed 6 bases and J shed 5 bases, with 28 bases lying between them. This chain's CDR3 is CASSQSIYRAGFENEKLFF. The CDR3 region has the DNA TGCGCCAGCAGTCAATCGATATACAGGGCCGGGTTTGAGAATGAAAAACTGTTTTTT.

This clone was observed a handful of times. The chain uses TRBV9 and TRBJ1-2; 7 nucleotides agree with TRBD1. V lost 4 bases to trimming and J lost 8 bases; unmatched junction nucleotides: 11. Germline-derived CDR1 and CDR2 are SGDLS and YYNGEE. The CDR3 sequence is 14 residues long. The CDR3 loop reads CASSSLGQAWGYTF. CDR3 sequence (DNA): TGTGCCAGCAGCTCCCTAGGACAGGCGTGGGGCTACACCTTC.

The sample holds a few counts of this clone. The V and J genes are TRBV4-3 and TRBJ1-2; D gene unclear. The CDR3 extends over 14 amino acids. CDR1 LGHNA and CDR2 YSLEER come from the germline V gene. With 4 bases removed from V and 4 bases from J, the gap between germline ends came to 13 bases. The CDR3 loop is CASSRGYEGYGYTF. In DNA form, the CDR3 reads TGCGCCAGCAGCCGTGGTTACGAGGGCTATGGCTACACCTTC.

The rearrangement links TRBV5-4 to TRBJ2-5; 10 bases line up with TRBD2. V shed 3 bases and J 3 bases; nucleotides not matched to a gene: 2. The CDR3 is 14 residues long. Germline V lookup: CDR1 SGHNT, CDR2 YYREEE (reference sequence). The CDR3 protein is CASSSGLAEETQYF. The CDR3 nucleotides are TGTGCCAGCAGCTCCGGACTAGCGGAAGAGACCCAGTACTTC.

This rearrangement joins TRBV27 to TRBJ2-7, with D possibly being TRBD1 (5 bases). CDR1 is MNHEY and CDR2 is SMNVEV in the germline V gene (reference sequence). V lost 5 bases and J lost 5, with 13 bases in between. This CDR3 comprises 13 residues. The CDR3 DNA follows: TGTGCCAGCAGTCAGGGTGTTGTGAACGAGCAGTACTTC. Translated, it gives CASSQGVVNEQYF.

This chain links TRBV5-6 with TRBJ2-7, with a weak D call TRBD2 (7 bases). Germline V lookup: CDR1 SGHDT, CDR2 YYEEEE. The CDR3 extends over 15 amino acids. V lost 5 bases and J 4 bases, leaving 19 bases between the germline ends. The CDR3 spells CASSLGGGDPYEQYF. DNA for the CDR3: TGTGCCAGCAGTCTCGGCGGGGGCGACCCATACGAGCAGTACTTC.

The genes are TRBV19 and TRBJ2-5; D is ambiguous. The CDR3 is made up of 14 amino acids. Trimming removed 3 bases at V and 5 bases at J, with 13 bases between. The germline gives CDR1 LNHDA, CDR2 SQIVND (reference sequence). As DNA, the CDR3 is TGTGCCAGTAGTATTGCAGGCCTCCGGGAGACCCAGTACTTC. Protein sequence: CASSIAGLRETQYF. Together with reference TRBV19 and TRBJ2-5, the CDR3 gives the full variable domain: DGGITQSPKYLFRKEGQNVTLSCEQNLNHDAMYWYRQDPGQGLRLIYYSQIVNDFQKGDIAEGYSVSREKKESFPLTVTSAQKNPTAFYLCASSIAGLRETQYFGPGTRLLVL.

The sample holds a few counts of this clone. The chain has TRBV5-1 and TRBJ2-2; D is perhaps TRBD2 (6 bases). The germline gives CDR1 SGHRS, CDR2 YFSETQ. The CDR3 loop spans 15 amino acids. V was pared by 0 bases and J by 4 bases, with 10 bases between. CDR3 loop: CASSLAVGGTGELFF. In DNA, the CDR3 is TGCGCCAGCAGCTTGGCCGTGGGGGGCACCGGGGAGCTGTTTTTT. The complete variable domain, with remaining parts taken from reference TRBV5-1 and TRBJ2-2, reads KAGVTQTPRYLIKTRGQQVTLSCSPISGHRSVSWYQQTPGQGLQFLFEYFSETQRNKGNFPGRFSGRQFSNSRSEMNVSTLELGDSALYLCASSLAVGGTGELFFGEGSRLTVL.

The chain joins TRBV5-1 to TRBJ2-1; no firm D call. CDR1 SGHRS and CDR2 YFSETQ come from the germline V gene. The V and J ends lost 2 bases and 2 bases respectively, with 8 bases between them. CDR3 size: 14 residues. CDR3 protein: CASSFEQTYNEQFF. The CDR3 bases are TGCGCCAGCAGCTTTGAACAGACCTACAATGAGCAGTTCTTC.

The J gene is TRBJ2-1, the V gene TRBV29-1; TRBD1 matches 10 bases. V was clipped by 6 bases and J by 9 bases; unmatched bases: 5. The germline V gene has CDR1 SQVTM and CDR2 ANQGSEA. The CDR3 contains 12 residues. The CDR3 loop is CSVSGQGREQFF. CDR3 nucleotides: TGCAGCGTGTCGGGACAGGGGCGTGAGCAGTTCTTC.

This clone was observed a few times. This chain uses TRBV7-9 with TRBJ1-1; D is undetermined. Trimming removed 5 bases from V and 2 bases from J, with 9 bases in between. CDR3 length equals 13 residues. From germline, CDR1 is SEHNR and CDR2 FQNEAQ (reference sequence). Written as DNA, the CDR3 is TGTGCCAGCAGCGGTTGGGCCAACACTGAAGCTTTCTTT. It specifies CASSGWANTEAFF.